This T cell receptor (beta chain) was sequenced for a study of T cell repertoires in cytomegalovirus infection. Study at large: Based on public TCR beta signatures, there were indications of CMV infection and of a matching HLA type. Study-level points and caveats: Summed frequency of public TCR beta families distinguished CMV carriers with the relevant HLA. Within the response measured ex vivo, HLA-C-restricted CMV-specific TCR beta clonotypes were dominant.

Of note for this clonotype: Antigen unknown.

Germline V gene sequence: CDR1 SGHVS, CDR2 FNYEAQ. There are 15 residues in the CDR3. Trimming took off 2 bases at V and 1 base at J, with 11 bases between the two ends. MiXCR, applied by TCRdb to the reads, yields one record per CDR3 protein. The sample has approximately 200,000 distinct CDR3 sequences, over 20% seen once. J is TRBJ1-1 and V is TRBV7-6; D is undetermined. This clonotype originated in a human donor in good health (CMV status not recorded). Some clones in this sample may be carry-over from other donors' samples. The sample was CD8+ T cells from PBMCs. Here the CDR3 DNA reads TGTGCCAGCAGCTTATGGGCAGGATCGAACACTGAAGCTTTCTTT. It specifies CASSLWAGSNTEAFF.